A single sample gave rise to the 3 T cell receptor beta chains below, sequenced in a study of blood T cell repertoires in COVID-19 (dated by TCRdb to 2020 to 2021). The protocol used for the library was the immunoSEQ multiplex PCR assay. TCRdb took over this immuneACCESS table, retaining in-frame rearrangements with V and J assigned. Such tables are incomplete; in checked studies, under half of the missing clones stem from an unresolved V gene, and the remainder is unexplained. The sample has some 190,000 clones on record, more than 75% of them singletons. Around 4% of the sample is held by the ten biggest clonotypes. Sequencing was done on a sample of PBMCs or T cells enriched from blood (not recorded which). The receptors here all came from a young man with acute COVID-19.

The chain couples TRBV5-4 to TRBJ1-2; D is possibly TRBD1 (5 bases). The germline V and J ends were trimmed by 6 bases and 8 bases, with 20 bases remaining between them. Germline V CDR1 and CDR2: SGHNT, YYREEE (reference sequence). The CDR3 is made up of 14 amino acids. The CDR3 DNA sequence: TGTGCCAGCAATTCGGGGGGGTTCGAGAAAGGCTACACCTTC. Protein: CASNSGGFEKGYTF.

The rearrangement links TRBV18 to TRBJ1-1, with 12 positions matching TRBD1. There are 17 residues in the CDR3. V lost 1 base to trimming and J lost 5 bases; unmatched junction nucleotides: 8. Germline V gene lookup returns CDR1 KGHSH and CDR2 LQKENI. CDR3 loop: CASSPRGQGARRTEAFF. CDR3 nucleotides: TGTGCCAGCTCACCACGGGGACAGGGGGCTCGAAGGACTGAAGCTTTCTTT.

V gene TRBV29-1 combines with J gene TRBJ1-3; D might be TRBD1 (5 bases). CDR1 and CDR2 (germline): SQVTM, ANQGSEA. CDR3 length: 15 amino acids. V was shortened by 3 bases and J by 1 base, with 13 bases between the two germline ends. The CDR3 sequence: CSVDDMQGSGNTIYF. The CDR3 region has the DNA TGCAGCGTTGATGATATGCAGGGTTCTGGAAACACCATATATTTT.